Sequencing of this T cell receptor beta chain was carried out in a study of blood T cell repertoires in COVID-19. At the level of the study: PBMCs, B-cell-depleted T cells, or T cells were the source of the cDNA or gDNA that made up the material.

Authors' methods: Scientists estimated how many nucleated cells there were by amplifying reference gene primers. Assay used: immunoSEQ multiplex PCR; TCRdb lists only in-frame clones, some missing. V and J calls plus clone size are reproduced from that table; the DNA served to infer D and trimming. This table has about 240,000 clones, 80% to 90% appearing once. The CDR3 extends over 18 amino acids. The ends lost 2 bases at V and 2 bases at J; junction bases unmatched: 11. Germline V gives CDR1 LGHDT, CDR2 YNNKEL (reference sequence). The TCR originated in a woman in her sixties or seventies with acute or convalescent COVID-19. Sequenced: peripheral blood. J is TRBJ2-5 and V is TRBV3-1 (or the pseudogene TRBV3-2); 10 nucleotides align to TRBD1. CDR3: CASSQRIPGTGEQETQYF. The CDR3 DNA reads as TGTGCCAGCAGCCAACGAATACCCGGGACAGGGGAACAAGAGACCCAGTACTTC.